This section outlines one TCR beta chain sequence together with its context. Its cognate antigen has yet to be identified. Base qualities are not at hand, and no much larger clone is one base apart. These data originate in a study of radiotherapy plus CTLA-4 blockade in lung cancer (dated 2018 in TCRdb). About the study as a whole: Among the enrolled patients, around 19% had an objective response, and roughly 30% reached disease control.

Focal radiation therapy combined with CTLA-4 blockade (ipilimumab) was tested in patients with chemo-refractory metastatic non-small-cell lung cancer. Trimming costs V 3 bases and J 8 bases, and their ends lie 7 bases apart. Inclusive of the bounding cysteine and phenylalanine, the CDR3 is 11 residues long. Solely the CDR3 DNA is kept, with 33 bases framed from the first base. Per the germline V gene (reference sequence), LNHDA is the CDR1 and SQIVND is the CDR2. Library prep was done by the immunoSEQ multiplex PCR assay. What TCRdb holds here is the immuneACCESS table cut down to in-frame rearrangements. Part of the clones is not present; checked against another copy, under half of the missing clones reflect an unresolved V gene, and the others are unexplained. The sample contains approximately 33,000 clones, approximately 78% of them found a single time. 6.5% to 8.5% of the sample is in the top ten clones.

What the study reported, not specific to this receptor: After treatment with radiotherapy and ipilimumab, TCR clones that originated in tumors expanded in peripheral blood. The strongest predictors of response, as reported, were early dynamic changes in blood T cell clones along with a rise in serum interferon-beta after radiation.

The chain is made from TRBV19 and TRBJ1-2, with the D gene uncertain. Sequencing was performed on peripheral blood, taken from a patient treated with radiotherapy plus ipilimumab. The TCR sequence derives from a human donor with non-small cell lung cancer who had stable disease on radiotherapy plus ipilimumab. The DNA sequence is given as TGTGCCAGTAGTATCGGAGCCGGCTACACCTTC. This is translated as CASSIGAGYTF.